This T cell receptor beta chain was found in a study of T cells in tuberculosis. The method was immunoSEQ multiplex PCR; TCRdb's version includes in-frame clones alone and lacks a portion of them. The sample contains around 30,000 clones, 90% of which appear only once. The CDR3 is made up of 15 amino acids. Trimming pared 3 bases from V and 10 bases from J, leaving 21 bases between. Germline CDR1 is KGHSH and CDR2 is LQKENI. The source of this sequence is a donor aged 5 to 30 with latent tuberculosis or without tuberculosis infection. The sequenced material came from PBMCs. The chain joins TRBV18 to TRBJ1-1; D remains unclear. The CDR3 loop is CASSPQIDRPSGAFF. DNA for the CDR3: TGTGCCAGCTCACCCCAGATCGACCGCCCTTCGGGAGCTTTCTTT.